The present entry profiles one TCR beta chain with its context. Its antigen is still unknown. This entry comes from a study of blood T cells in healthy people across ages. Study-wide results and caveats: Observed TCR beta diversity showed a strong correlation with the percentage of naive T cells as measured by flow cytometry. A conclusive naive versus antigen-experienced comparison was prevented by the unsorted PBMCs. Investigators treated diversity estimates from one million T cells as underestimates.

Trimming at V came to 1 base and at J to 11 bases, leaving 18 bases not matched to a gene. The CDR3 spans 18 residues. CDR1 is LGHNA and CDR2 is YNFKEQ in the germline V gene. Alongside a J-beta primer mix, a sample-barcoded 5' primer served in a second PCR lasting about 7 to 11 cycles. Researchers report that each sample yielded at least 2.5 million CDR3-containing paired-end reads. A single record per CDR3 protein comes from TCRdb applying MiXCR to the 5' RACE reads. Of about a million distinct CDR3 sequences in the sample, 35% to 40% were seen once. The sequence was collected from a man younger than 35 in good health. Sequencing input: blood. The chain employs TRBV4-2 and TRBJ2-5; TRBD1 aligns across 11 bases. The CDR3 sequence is CASSQVKRDRGENNEQYF. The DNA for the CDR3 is TGTGCCAGCAGCCAAGTAAAAAGGGACAGGGGGGAAAACAATGAGCAGTACTTC.